This T cell receptor (beta chain) was obtained from a study of blood T cell repertoires in COVID-19. The overall study: Sample material is recorded as cDNA or gDNA derived from T cells, B-cell-depleted T cells, or PBMCs.

The CDR3 is 14 amino acids. V was clipped by 5 bases and J by 3 bases, with 8 bases between them. Germline CDR1 SNHLY, CDR2 FYNNEI. The data were produced by immunoSEQ multiplex PCR, yet TCRdb's version contains in-frame clones alone and is incomplete. The profile covers tens of thousands of clones, with approximately 79% appearing a single time and 2% to 3% taken by the ten largest. The chain joins TRBV2 to TRBJ2-6, with D possibly matching TRBD1 (5 bases). The sequence was collected from a human donor with acute or convalescent COVID-19. The donor label of this sample is uncertain. Sample: peripheral blood. CDR3 nucleotide sequence: TGTGCCAGCAGTACGACAGATGGGGCCAACGTCCTGACTTTC. This encodes CASSTTDGANVLTF.